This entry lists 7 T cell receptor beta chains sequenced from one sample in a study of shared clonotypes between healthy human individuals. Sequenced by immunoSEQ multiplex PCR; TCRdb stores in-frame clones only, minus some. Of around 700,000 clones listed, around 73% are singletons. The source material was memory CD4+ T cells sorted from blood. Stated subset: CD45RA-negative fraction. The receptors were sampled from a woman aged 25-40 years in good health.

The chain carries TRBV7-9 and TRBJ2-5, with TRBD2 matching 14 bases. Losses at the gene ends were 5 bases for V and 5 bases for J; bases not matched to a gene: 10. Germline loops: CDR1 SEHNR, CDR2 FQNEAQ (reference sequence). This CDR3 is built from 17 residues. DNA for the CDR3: TGTGCCAGCAGCCTGGGACTAGCGGGAGCCGGGGGTGAGACCCAGTACTTC. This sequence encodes CASSLGLAGAGGETQYF.

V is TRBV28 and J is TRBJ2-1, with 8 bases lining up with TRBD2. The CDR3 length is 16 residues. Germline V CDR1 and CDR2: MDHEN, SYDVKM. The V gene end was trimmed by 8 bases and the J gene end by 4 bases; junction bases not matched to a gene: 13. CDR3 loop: CASFPSSAGAYNEQFF. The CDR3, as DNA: TGTGCCAGCTTCCCCTCGTCAGCGGGAGCTTACAATGAGCAGTTCTTC.

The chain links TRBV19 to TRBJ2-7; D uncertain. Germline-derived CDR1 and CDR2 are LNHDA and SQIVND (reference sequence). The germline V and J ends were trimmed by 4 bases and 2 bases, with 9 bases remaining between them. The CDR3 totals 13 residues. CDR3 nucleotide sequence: TGTGCCAGTAGTAAGCCCCCAACCTACGAGCAGTACTTC. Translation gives CASSKPPTYEQYF.

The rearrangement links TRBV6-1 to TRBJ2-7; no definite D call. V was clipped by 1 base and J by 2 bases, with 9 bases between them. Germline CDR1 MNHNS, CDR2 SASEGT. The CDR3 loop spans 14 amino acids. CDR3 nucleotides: TGTGCCAGCAGTGAAGTCAGGAGTCCCTACGAGCAGTACTTC. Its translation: CASSEVRSPYEQYF.

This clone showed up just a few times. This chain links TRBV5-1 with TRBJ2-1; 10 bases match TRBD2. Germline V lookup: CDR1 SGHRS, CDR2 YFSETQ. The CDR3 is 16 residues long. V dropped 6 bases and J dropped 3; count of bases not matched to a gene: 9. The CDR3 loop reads CASTRIAGGFYNEQFF. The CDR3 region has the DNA TGCGCCAGCACTCGGATAGCGGGAGGCTTCTACAATGAGCAGTTCTTC.

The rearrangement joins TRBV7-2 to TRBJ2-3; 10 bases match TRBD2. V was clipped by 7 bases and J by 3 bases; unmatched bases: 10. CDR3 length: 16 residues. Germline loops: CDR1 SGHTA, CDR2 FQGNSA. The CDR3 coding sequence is TGTGCCAGCAAGAACAGGGGTAGCGGGAGGACAGATACGCAGTATTTT. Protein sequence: CASKNRGSGRTDTQYF.

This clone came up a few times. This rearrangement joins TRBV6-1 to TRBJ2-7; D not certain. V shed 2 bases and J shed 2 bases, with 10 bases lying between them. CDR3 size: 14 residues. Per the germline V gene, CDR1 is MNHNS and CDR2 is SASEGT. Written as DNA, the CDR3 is TGTGCCAGCAGTGAATTACGGGTTCCCTACGAGCAGTACTTC. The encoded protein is CASSELRVPYEQYF.